The clone carrying this T cell receptor beta chain was seen a few times. The target antigen is unknown. CDR1 is SEHNR, CDR2 FQNEAQ, per germline (reference sequence). This CDR3 has 16 residues. V was trimmed by 0 bases and J by 3 bases, leaving 13 bases between them. This record comes from a study of blood T cells in healthy people across ages. Findings and caveats of the study: Unknown CMV status may confound age-related changes in expanded clones. Per million T cells, TCR beta diversity dropped roughly linearly as age increased. The long-lived group displayed more naive CD4+ cells, plus higher diversity, than the aged donors did.

With a J-beta primer mix and a sample-barcoded 5' primer, a second PCR ran about 6 to 11 cycles. TCRdb itself ran the 5' RACE reads through MiXCR, one entry per CDR3 protein. The data show 1.2 million to 1.5 million distinct CDR3 sequences, around 42% seen once. Sequences were obtained from blood. This rearrangement joins TRBV7-9 to TRBJ2-3; D remains ambiguous. The sequence was collected from a woman between 18 and 29 years old in good health. CDR3 protein: CASSLAASWGTDTQYF. The CDR3 DNA is TGTGCCAGCAGCTTAGCCGCCTCATGGGGAACAGATACGCAGTATTTT. Drawing the rest from reference TRBV7-9 and TRBJ2-3, the complete variable domain is DTGVSQNPRHKITKRGQNVTFRCDPISEHNRLYWYRQTLGQGPEFLTYFQNEAQLEKSRLLSDRFSAERPKGSFSTLEIQRTEQGDSAMYLCASSLAASWGTDTQYFGPGTRLTVL.